This TCR beta chain was recovered during a study of cytomegalovirus exposure and HLA in healthy donors. Study-wide results and limits: The listing of 150 to 200 TCR beta chains classed them as cytomegalovirus-associated. TCR beta chain V- and J-gene trimming was linked, in a later analysis, to a missense variant in DCLRE1C. Certain indistinguishable V segments, among them TRBV6-2 and TRBV6-3, were excluded.

Germline V lookup: CDR1 SGHNT, CDR2 YENEEA. The CDR3 sequence is 17 residues long. V trimming: 1 base; J trimming: 2 bases; junction bases outside the gene matches: 5. This clone has a handful of counts. Its antigen is unknown. Use of 60 Vbeta and 13 Jbeta primers characterized the PCR. Produced via immunoSEQ multiplex PCR; TCRdb's table is partial and in-frame only. The sample holds 100,000 to 120,000 clones, about an eighth seen once. The chain uses TRBV11-3 and TRBJ1-3, with TRBD1 identical over 10 bases. The material sequenced was PBMCs. This clonotype was obtained from a man in his forties in good health and CMV-seropositive. The CDR3, as DNA: TGTGCCAGCAGCTTAGGAGGGACAGGGGCTACTGGAAACACCATATATTTT. It is translated as CASSLGGTGATGNTIYF.